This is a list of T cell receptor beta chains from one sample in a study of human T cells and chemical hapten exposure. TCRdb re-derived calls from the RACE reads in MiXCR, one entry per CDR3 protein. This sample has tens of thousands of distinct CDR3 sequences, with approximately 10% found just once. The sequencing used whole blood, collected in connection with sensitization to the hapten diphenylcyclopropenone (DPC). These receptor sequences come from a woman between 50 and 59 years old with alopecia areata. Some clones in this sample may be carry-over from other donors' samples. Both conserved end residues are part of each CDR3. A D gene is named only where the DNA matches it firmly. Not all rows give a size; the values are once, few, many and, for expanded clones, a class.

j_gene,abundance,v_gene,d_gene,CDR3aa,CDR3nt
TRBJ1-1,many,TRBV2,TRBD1,CASIIPGQQNTEAFF,TGTGCCAGCATCATACCGGGACAGCAGAACACTGAAGCTTTCTTT
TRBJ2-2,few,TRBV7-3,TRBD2,CASSLNGGRNGGELFF,TGTGCCAGCAGCTTAAATGGCGGGAGAAACGGCGGGGAGCTGTTTTTT
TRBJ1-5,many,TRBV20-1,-,CSVLYNQGKSNQPQHF,TGCAGTGTCCTATATAACCAGGGGAAAAGCAATCAGCCCCAGCATTTT
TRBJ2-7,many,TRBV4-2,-,CASSQGGMSTYEQYF,TGTGCCAGCAGCCAAGGAGGCATGTCCACCTACGAGCAGTACTTC
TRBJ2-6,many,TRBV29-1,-,CSVITRTYSGANVLTF,TGCAGCGTAATTACACGTACCTACTCTGGGGCCAACGTCCTGACTTTC
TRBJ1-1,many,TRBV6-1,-,CASSDEGQLNTEAFF,TGTGCCAGCAGTGATGAGGGACAACTGAACACTGAAGCTTTCTTT
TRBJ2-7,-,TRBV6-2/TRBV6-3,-,CASSYSREQYF,TGTGCCAGCAGTTACTCGAGAGAGCAGTACTTC
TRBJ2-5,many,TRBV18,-,CASSPQDETQYF,TGTGCCAGCTCACCACAGGATGAGACCCAGTACTTC
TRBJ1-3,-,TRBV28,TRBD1,CASTEQGAGNTIYF,TGTGCCAGCACCGAACAGGGGGCTGGAAACACCATATATTTT
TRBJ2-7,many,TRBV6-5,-,CASSKRATYEQYF,TGTGCCAGCAGCAAGCGGGCAACCTACGAGCAGTACTTC